The T cell receptor beta chain described here comes from a study of identifying expanded T cells in peripheral blood. Sequencing was performed with immunoSEQ multiplex PCR; in TCRdb, only in-frame clones are kept and a portion is missing. The repertoire consists of some 120,000 clones, with around 84% occurring once and the leading ten covering 3% to 3.5%. During the collection period, no donor immune events like infections were recorded. Concerning this clone: Its specificity is unknown.

Points from the study as a whole: Approximately 1.1 clones differed between technical replicates, versus about 16 and 19 over time. Across healthy donors, higher total template counts meant significantly greater roughly 2-week count variance.

Germline CDR1 is SSHAT and CDR2 is FNYEAQ (reference sequence). Germline trimming cut 5 bases from V and 2 bases from J; bases unmatched to any gene: 6. The CDR3 loop spans 15 amino acids. The TCR comes from a person aged 18 to 70 in good health. Sequences were obtained from blood. This chain links TRBV7-7 with TRBJ2-1, with 7 bases lining up with TRBD2. The CDR3, as DNA: TGTGCCAGCAGCCCGACTAGCAACCCCTACAATGAGCAGTTCTTC. Protein sequence: CASSPTSNPYNEQFF. Full variable domain (remainder filled in from reference TRBV7-7 and TRBJ2-1): GAGVSQSPRYKVTKRGQDVTLRCDPISSHATLYWYQQALGQGPEFLTYFNYEAQPDKSGLPSDRFSAERPEGSISTLTIQRTEQRDSAMYRCASSPTSNPYNEQFFGPGTRLTVL.